This entry concerns a single TCR beta chain. Its antigen is not known. Clones were sequenced by immunoSEQ multiplex PCR, and TCRdb holds only the in-frame ones, with some missing. The table records 95,000 to 150,000 clones, just under 95% of them present only once. The sample belongs to a study of OX40 agonist ivuxolimab in advanced cancers. For the study at large: Ivuxolimab was delivered to patients intravenously every 2 weeks at doses spanning 0.01 to 10 mg/kg.

Autoimmune disease history or systemic immunosuppression disqualified patients. The germline CDR1 and CDR2 sequences are PRHDT and FYEKMQ (reference sequence). V was clipped by 5 bases and J by 2 bases; unmatched bases: 9. This CDR3 is 15 amino acids long. Study-wide results and caveats: Not determined was the antigen specificity of the expanded peripheral T cells. Some patients without response likewise showed low normalized clonal expansion.

The chain uses TRBV13 and TRBJ2-7; TRBD2 matches at 7 bases. The sequenced sample was CD4+ or CD8+ T cells sorted from blood, obtained in a trial of the OX40 agonist ivuxolimab. This receptor was identified in an adult with an advanced solid tumor such as melanoma, head and neck, liver or kidney cancer. This CDR3 reads CASSPGGSGTYEQYF. The CDR3 DNA sequence: TGTGCCAGCAGCCCGGGGGGTAGCGGCACCTACGAGCAGTACTTC. Full variable domain (missing parts from reference TRBV13 and TRBJ2-7): AAGVIQSPRHLIKEKRETATLKCYPIPRHDTVYWYQQGPGQDPQFLISFYEKMQSDKGSIPDRFSAQQFSDYHSELNMSSLELGDSALYFCASSPGGSGTYEQYFGPGTRLTVT.